This passage covers 27 T cell receptor beta chains from one sample sequenced in a study of blood T cell repertoires in COVID-19. This table comes from immunoSEQ multiplex PCR, and its TCRdb copy is limited to in-frame clones, with some not included. The sample includes 300,000 to 400,000 clones, 88% seen only once; the top ten take 6% to 8.5%. The sample taken for sequencing was peripheral blood. Source of these receptors: a woman in her 70s with COVID-19, enrolled during active disease.

V and J are TRBV18 and TRBJ1-3, with a possible D match to TRBD1 (5 bases). Trimming took off 3 bases at V and 0 bases at J, with 9 bases between the two ends. Germline assignment: CDR1 KGHSH and CDR2 LQKENI. The CDR3 contains 15 residues. Here the CDR3 DNA reads TGTGCCAGCTCACCGCGGGGGGACTCTGGAAACACCATATATTTT. It yields the protein CASSPRGDSGNTIYF.

J is TRBJ2-3 and V is TRBV12-5, with D perhaps TRBD2 (6 bases). CDR1 is LGHNT, CDR2 FRNRAP, per germline. This CDR3 has 14 amino acids. Trimming removed 6 bases at V and 1 base at J, with 11 bases between. In DNA form, the CDR3 reads TGTGCTAGTGGACGCGGGGACGGCACAGATACGCAGTATTTT. Amino acid sequence: CASGRGDGTDTQYF. Full variable domain (missing parts from reference TRBV12-5 and TRBJ2-3): DARVTQTPRHKVTEMGQEVTMRCQPILGHNTVFWYRQTMMQGLELLAYFRNRAPLDDSGMPKDRFSAEMPDATLATLKIQPSEPRDSAVYFCASGRGDGTDTQYFGPGTRLTVL.

The chain is built from TRBV19 and TRBJ1-2; TRBD1 matches at 7 bases. The germline gives CDR1 LNHDA, CDR2 SQIVND (reference sequence). The CDR3 is 13 amino acids. With 8 bases clipped from V and 4 bases from J, the junction kept 7 bases outside the gene matches. The CDR3 DNA reads as TGTGCCAGTGCTGACAGGGAGAGCTATGGCTACACCTTC. Amino acid sequence: CASADRESYGYTF.

The gene calls are TRBV5-6 and TRBJ1-2, with unresolved D. CDR3 length: 12 residues. V lost 2 bases to trimming and J lost 4 bases, with 6 bases between them. Germline CDR1 SGHDT, CDR2 YYEEEE. The CDR3 coding sequence is TGTGCCAGCAGCTTCGGTCTCTATGGCTACACCTTC. Its translation: CASSFGLYGYTF.

This clone was picked up a small number of times. The chain uses TRBV29-1 and TRBJ2-5; tentative D call: TRBD1 (6 bases). This CDR3 comprises 11 residues. Germline V lookup: CDR1 SQVTM, CDR2 ANQGSEA. Trimming cost V 4 bases and J 4 bases, with 7 bases left between them. CDR3 sequence (DNA): TGCAGCGTTGCCAGGGGAGAGACCCAGTACTTC. Translating it yields CSVARGETQYF. Using reference TRBV29-1 and TRBJ2-5 for the parts outside the CDR3, the full variable domain is SAVISQKPSRDICQRGTSLTIQCQVDSQVTMMFWYRQQPGQSLTLIATANQGSEATYESGFVIDKFPISRPNLTFSTLTVSNMSPEDSSIYLCSVARGETQYFGPGTRLLVL.

The V and J genes are TRBV28 and TRBJ1-2, with D maybe TRBD1 (6 bases). Germline V CDR1 and CDR2: MDHEN, SYDVKM. The V end was cut by 4 bases, the J end by 7 bases, with 10 bases between. The CDR3 is 12 residues long. The CDR3 region is CASSYRESGYTF. The CDR3 DNA follows: TGTGCCAGCAGTTACAGGGAAAGTGGCTACACCTTC.

This clone was seen once. The V call is TRBV28, the J call TRBJ2-3; D is perhaps TRBD2 (5 bases). The V and J ends lost 7 bases and 4 bases respectively, with 24 bases between them. This CDR3 is 17 amino acids long. The germline gives CDR1 MDHEN, CDR2 SYDVKM. The CDR3 loop is CASTDKGSTAGPDTQYF. The CDR3 nucleotides read TGTGCCAGCACCGATAAGGGATCAACGGCGGGCCCAGATACGCAGTATTTT.

The chain joins TRBV7-2 to TRBJ1-6; D is unclear. The CDR3 sequence is 16 residues long. Germline CDR1 reads SGHTA; CDR2 reads FQGNSA. Trimming left V 2 bases short and J 9 bases short, with 17 bases between. This chain's CDR3 is CASSLMREIYGSPLHF. CDR3 nucleotides: TGTGCCAGCAGCTTAATGCGGGAAATTTACGGTTCACCCCTCCACTTT.

This chain connects TRBV6-1 to TRBJ1-5, with 7 bases aligning to TRBD1. Trimming took 3 bases from V and 0 from J; bases not matched to a gene: 2. CDR1 and CDR2 from the germline V gene are MNHNS and SASEGT. The CDR3 runs 15 residues. CDR3 coding DNA: TGTGCCAGCAGTGACGGACAGGCTAGCAATCAGCCCCAGCATTTT. It is translated as CASSDGQASNQPQHF.

CDR3 protein: CASSEGSRGGNQPQHF. CDR3 sequence (DNA): TGTGCCAGCAGTGAAGGTAGCCGAGGAGGCAATCAGCCCCAGCATTTT. This chain uses TRBV2 with TRBJ1-5, with unresolved D. Per germline, CDR1 SNHLY and CDR2 FYNNEI. Trimming left V 1 base short and J 2 bases short, with 12 bases between. This CDR3 contains 16 residues.

This chain joins TRBV24-1 and TRBJ2-1; 8 nucleotides agree with TRBD2. Germline trimming cut 5 bases from V and 8 bases from J; bases unmatched to any gene: 7. This CDR3 comprises 14 residues. Germline lookup yields CDR1 KGHDR and CDR2 SFDVKD. In nucleotides, the CDR3 is TGTGCCACCAGTGGTACGGGGGGGCCCGATGAGCAGTTCTTC. Translation gives CATSGTGGPDEQFF.

The rearrangement uses TRBV12-5 and TRBJ2-3; 7 nucleotides agree with TRBD1. The V gene end was trimmed by 6 bases and the J gene end by 7 bases; junction bases not matched to a gene: 13. From germline, CDR1 is LGHNT and CDR2 FRNRAP. CDR3 length: 15 residues. CDR3 region: CASGPDRVGGYTQYF. The CDR3 nucleotides read TGTGCTAGTGGCCCTGACAGGGTTGGGGGCTATACGCAGTATTTT. The variable domain in full, with the rest retrieved from reference TRBV12-5 and TRBJ2-3, is DARVTQTPRHKVTEMGQEVTMRCQPILGHNTVFWYRQTMMQGLELLAYFRNRAPLDDSGMPKDRFSAEMPDATLATLKIQPSEPRDSAVYFCASGPDRVGGYTQYFGPGTRLTVL.

The chain is built from TRBV19 and TRBJ1-3; 8 bases align to TRBD1. V lost 3 bases and J lost 4; bases outside the gene matches: 5. The CDR3 is 15 residues long. Germline CDR1 reads LNHDA; CDR2 reads SQIVND (reference sequence). The CDR3: CASSIRQGSGNTIYF. CDR3 nucleotide sequence: TGTGCCAGTAGTATTAGACAGGGGTCCGGAAACACCATATATTTT.

Only a few counts were recorded for this clone. This chain connects TRBV30 to TRBJ2-2; 8 bases fit TRBD1. The CDR3 covers 14 residues. V gave up 3 bases and J gave up 3 bases; unmatched junction bases: 3. Germline V CDR1 and CDR2: GTSNPN, SVGIG (reference sequence). The CDR3 DNA is TGTGCCTGGAGCGACAGGGGATACACCGGGGAGCTGTTTTTT. It is translated as CAWSDRGYTGELFF.

The J gene is TRBJ1-6, the V gene TRBV11-2; D perhaps matches TRBD1 (5 bases). The CDR3 is made up of 12 amino acids. V was clipped by 4 bases and J by 14 bases, with 12 bases between them. Germline CDR1 is SGHAT and CDR2 is FQNNGV. The CDR3 reads CASSSGVRALHF. CDR3 DNA sequence: TGTGCCAGCAGCTCGGGGGTAAGGGCCCTCCACTTT.

The chain uses TRBV28 and TRBJ1-4; 7 bases are a match to TRBD1. This CDR3 is built from 15 residues. The germline gives CDR1 MDHEN, CDR2 SYDVKM. The junction had 10 bases not matched to a gene; V was cut back by 1 base and J by 11 bases. CDR3 region: CASSLLIRQGPKLFF. CDR3 in DNA: TGTGCCAGCAGTTTATTAATTAGACAGGGACCCAAACTGTTTTTT.

V gene TRBV6-2 or TRBV6-3 combines with J gene TRBJ2-5; 10 bases align to TRBD1. CDR1 MNHEY and CDR2 SVGEGT come from the germline V gene. J was trimmed by 6 bases and V by 4 bases; bases with no gene match: 5. This CDR3 is 14 amino acids long. The CDR3 sequence is CASSSTGGAKTQYF. Here the CDR3 DNA reads TGTGCCAGCAGTTCGACAGGGGGCGCGAAGACCCAGTACTTC.

V is TRBV6-2 or TRBV6-3 and J is TRBJ1-1, with TRBD1 matching 10 bases. In germline, CDR1 is MNHEY, CDR2 SVGEGT. Trimming took 2 bases from V and 0 from J; bases not matched to a gene: 6. The CDR3 runs 17 residues. Here the CDR3 reads CASSYRQGASMNTEAFF. In nucleotides, the CDR3 is TGTGCCAGCAGTTACAGACAGGGGGCTTCAATGAACACTGAAGCTTTCTTT.

The sample holds a few counts of this clone. The identical CDR3 is also encoded by other nucleotide sequences in the sample. The V and J genes are TRBV7-2 and TRBJ1-2, with TRBD1 identical over 9 bases. The trim removed 5 bases at V and 5 bases at J, leaving 3 bases unmatched. This CDR3 comprises 13 residues. In germline, CDR1 is SGHTA, CDR2 FQGNSA. This chain's CDR3 is CASSPGQGYGYTF. For the CDR3, the DNA is TGTGCCAGCAGCCCGGGACAGGGTTATGGCTACACCTTC. Full variable domain (outside the CDR3, taken from reference TRBV7-2 and TRBJ1-2): GAGVSQSPSNKVTEKGKDVELRCDPISGHTALYWYRQSLGQGLEFLIYFQGNSAPDKSGLPSDRFSAERTGGSVSTLTIQRTQQEDSAVYLCASSPGQGYGYTFGSGTRLTVV.

This chain links TRBV5-4 with TRBJ1-4; no firm D call. This CDR3 is built from 13 residues. V was pared by 4 bases and J by 6 bases, with 10 bases between. The germline V gene encodes CDR1 SGHNT and CDR2 YYREEE (reference sequence). This chain's CDR3 is CASSHDQDEKLFF. In nucleotides, the CDR3 is TGTGCCAGCAGCCACGATCAGGATGAAAAACTGTTTTTT. Combining the CDR3 with reference TRBV5-4 and TRBJ1-4 gives the whole variable domain ETGVTQSPTHLIKTRGQQVTLRCSSQSGHNTVSWYQQALGQGPQFIFQYYREEENGRGNFPPRFSGLQFPNYSSELNVNALELDDSALYLCASSHDQDEKLFFGSGTQLSVL.

The rearrangement links TRBV2 to TRBJ1-2; unclear D gene. V lost 7 bases and J lost 5, with 20 bases in between. Germline V lookup: CDR1 SNHLY, CDR2 FYNNEI. The CDR3 contains 15 residues. CDR3 sequence: CASIITPPSLYGYTF. The CDR3 coding sequence is TGTGCCAGCATCATCACCCCCCCCTCTCTATATGGCTACACCTTC.

The V and J genes are TRBV2 and TRBJ2-3; 9 bases fit TRBD2. V dropped 7 bases and J dropped 0; count of bases not matched to a gene: 17. Germline V lookup: CDR1 SNHLY, CDR2 FYNNEI. This CDR3 comprises 19 residues. CDR3 nucleotide sequence: TGTGCCAGCAACGTCGGTAGCGGGGGACCTATACCTAGCACAGATACGCAGTATTTT. Residues: CASNVGSGGPIPSTDTQYF.

The CDR3 bases are TGTGCCAGCAGCTTAGCTGCAGGGGCTGAAGCTTTCTTT. It codes for CASSLAAGAEAFF. V usage is TRBV7-2 and J usage is TRBJ1-1; a possible D gene is TRBD1 (6 bases). CDR3 length equals 13 residues. Germline lookup yields CDR1 SGHTA and CDR2 FQGNSA. V dropped 0 bases and J dropped 6 bases, with 8 bases sitting between them.

The gene calls are TRBV7-2 and TRBJ2-1, with D perhaps TRBD2 (5 bases). CDR3 size: 16 residues. Between the trimmed V and J ends, which lost 0 bases and 4 bases, there was a span of 13 bases. Germline CDR1 is SGHTA and CDR2 is FQGNSA. CDR3 amino acids: CASSLAQSSGYNEQFF. CDR3 nucleotide sequence: TGTGCCAGCAGCTTAGCGCAGAGTTCGGGGTACAATGAGCAGTTCTTC. Complete variable domain (other parts from reference TRBV7-2 and TRBJ2-1): GAGVSQSPSNKVTEKGKDVELRCDPISGHTALYWYRQSLGQGLEFLIYFQGNSAPDKSGLPSDRFSAERTGGSVSTLTIQRTQQEDSAVYLCASSLAQSSGYNEQFFGPGTRLTVL.

This clone was seen just once. The chain combines TRBV30 with TRBJ2-7; D is undetermined. The CDR3 spans 13 residues. Trimming took 0 bases from V and 4 from J, leaving 10 bases between them. The V gene's germline CDR1 is GTSNPN and CDR2 SVGIG (reference sequence). CDR3 protein: CAWSVSSVYEQYF. The CDR3 DNA follows: TGTGCCTGGAGTGTGTCCAGCGTTTACGAGCAGTACTTC. Drawing the rest from reference TRBV30 and TRBJ2-7, the complete variable domain is SQTIHQWPATLVQPVGSPLSLECTVEGTSNPNLYWYRQAAGRGLQLLFYSVGIGQISSEVPQNLSASRPQDRQFILSSKKLLLSDSGFYLCAWSVSSVYEQYFGPGTRLTVT.

This chain connects TRBV30 to TRBJ1-2; 8 bases line up with TRBD1. CDR3 length: 12 amino acids. In germline, CDR1 is GTSNPN, CDR2 SVGIG (reference sequence). The J segment lost 5 bases and the V segment lost 5 bases, leaving 4 bases of the junction unmatched. CDR3 loop: CAWSTGVYGYTF. In DNA form, the CDR3 reads TGTGCCTGGTCGACAGGGGTATATGGCTACACCTTC.

The chain employs TRBV19 and TRBJ2-3; TRBD2 aligns across 11 bases. Losses at the gene ends were 5 bases for V and 2 bases for J; bases not matched to a gene: 3. This CDR3 comprises 15 residues. The germline V gene has CDR1 LNHDA and CDR2 SQIVND (reference sequence). The CDR3 region is CASSRSGGATDTQYF. The DNA of the CDR3 is TGTGCCAGTAGTCGTAGCGGGGGGGCCACAGATACGCAGTATTTT.